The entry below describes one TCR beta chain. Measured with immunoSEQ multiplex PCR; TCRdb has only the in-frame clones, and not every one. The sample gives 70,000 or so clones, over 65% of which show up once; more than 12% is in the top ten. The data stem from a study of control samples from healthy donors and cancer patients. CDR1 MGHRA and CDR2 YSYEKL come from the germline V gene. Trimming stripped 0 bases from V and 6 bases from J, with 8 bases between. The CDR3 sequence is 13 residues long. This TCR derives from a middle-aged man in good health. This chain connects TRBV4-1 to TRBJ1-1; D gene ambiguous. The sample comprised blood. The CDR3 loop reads CASSQDPISEAFF. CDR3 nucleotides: TGCGCCAGCAGCCAAGACCCCATCTCTGAAGCTTTCTTT.